Shown below are 24 T cell receptor beta chains from a single sample sequenced in a study of T cell responses to AZD1222 COVID-19 vaccine. TCRdb's table, derived via immunoSEQ multiplex PCR, lists solely in-frame clones and lacks some. The repertoire holds some 100,000 clones, with around 90% as singletons. Sequencing used peripheral blood, obtained on day 0 of AZD1222 vaccination. These receptors were obtained from an adult in good health.

The chain uses TRBV7-8 and TRBJ2-7; a possible D gene is TRBD2 (6 bases). CDR1 is SGHVS, CDR2 FQNEAQ, per germline. The CDR3 is 13 residues long. Trimming stripped 5 bases from V and 3 bases from J, with 11 bases between. The DNA of the CDR3 is TGTGCCAGCAGCCTACGGACTATCTACGAGCAGTACTTC. Protein sequence: CASSLRTIYEQYF. Supplemented by reference TRBV7-8 and TRBJ2-7, the full variable domain reads GAGVSQSPRYKVAKRGQDVALRCDPISGHVSLFWYQQALGQGPEFLTYFQNEAQLDKSGLPSDRFFAERPEGSVSTLKIQRTQQEDSAVYLCASSLRTIYEQYFGPGTRLTVT.

The chain employs TRBV19 and TRBJ1-2; 12 bases match TRBD1. V was pared by 7 bases and J by 4 bases, with 7 bases of the junction left unmatched. The CDR3 is 15 amino acids. Per germline, CDR1 LNHDA and CDR2 SQIVND (reference sequence). For the CDR3, the DNA is TGTGCCAGTATGCTTGGGACAGGGGGCAGCTATGGCTACACCTTC. Residues: CASMLGTGGSYGYTF.

The chain uses TRBV11-2 and TRBJ2-2; no firm D call. The V gene's germline CDR1 is SGHAT and CDR2 FQNNGV. The CDR3 is 13 amino acids. V was trimmed by 0 bases and J by 6 bases, leaving 5 bases between them. The CDR3 protein is CASSLDQAGELFF. The CDR3 nucleotides are TGTGCCAGCAGCTTAGATCAGGCCGGGGAGCTGTTTTTT. Supplemented by reference TRBV11-2 and TRBJ2-2, the full variable domain reads EAGVAQSPRYKIIEKRQSVAFWCNPISGHATLYWYQQILGQGPKLLIQFQNNGVVDDSQLPKDRFSAERLKGVDSTLKIQPAKLEDSAVYLCASSLDQAGELFFGEGSRLTVL.

The V and J genes are TRBV6-5 and TRBJ2-7; 7 bases agree with TRBD2. CDR3 length: 15 amino acids. Germline CDR1 is MNHEY and CDR2 is SVGAGI. Unmatched junction bases numbered 4, after V lost 0 bases and J lost 2 bases. The DNA for the CDR3 is TGTGCCAGCAGTTACTCGAGCGGGGCGCCCTACGAGCAGTACTTC. Translating gives CASSYSSGAPYEQYF.

This clone was detected once. The V gene is TRBV11-3, the J gene TRBJ2-3; TRBD2 matches at 15 bases. CDR1 and CDR2 from the germline V gene are SGHNT and YENEEA. Trimming took 5 bases from V and 4 from J; bases not matched to a gene: 4. The CDR3 loop spans 16 amino acids. The CDR3 coding sequence is TGTGCCAGCAGCGTGGGACTAGCGGGAGGTCCAGATACGCAGTATTTT. Translated, it gives CASSVGLAGGPDTQYF.

The gene calls are TRBV24-1 and TRBJ1-4; D is perhaps TRBD1 (5 bases). The CDR3 is made up of 15 amino acids. Germline loops: CDR1 KGHDR, CDR2 SFDVKD. Trimming stripped 4 bases from V and 8 bases from J, with 16 bases between. The CDR3, as DNA: TGTGCCACCAGTGACCCCGCCCAGGGTGAAGAAAAACTGTTTTTT. Its translation: CATSDPAQGEEKLFF.

The genes are TRBV7-9 and TRBJ1-3; the D is unclear. Germline CDR1 and CDR2: SEHNR and FQNEAQ (reference sequence). V was pared by 5 bases and J by 4 bases, with 9 bases between. The CDR3 has 13 amino acids. CDR3 protein: CASSLIVGNTIYF. CDR3 DNA: TGTGCCAGCAGCCTCATCGTGGGAAACACCATATATTTT.

This clone turned up a few times. V and J are TRBV4-1 and TRBJ1-5; 8 bases agree with TRBD1. Trimming at V came to 0 bases and at J to 7 bases, leaving 5 bases not matched to a gene. Germline CDR1 MGHRA, CDR2 YSYEKL. This CDR3 has 15 residues. The CDR3 loop is CASSQETGVRQPQHF. The DNA of the CDR3 is TGCGCCAGCAGCCAAGAGACAGGGGTGCGACAGCCCCAGCATTTT.

The chain combines TRBV2 with TRBJ1-1; D unclear. V lost 6 bases and J lost 1, with 6 bases in between. The CDR3 covers 12 residues. The germline V gene encodes CDR1 SNHLY and CDR2 FYNNEI. The CDR3 protein is CASRTANTEAFF. CDR3 nucleotides: TGTGCCAGCAGAACAGCGAACACTGAAGCTTTCTTT. Based on the CDR3 plus reference TRBV2 and TRBJ1-1, the full variable domain is EPEVTQTPSHQVTQMGQEVILRCVPISNHLYFYWYRQILGQKVEFLVSFYNNEISEKSEIFDDQFSVERPDGSNFTLKIRSTKLEDSAMYFCASRTANTEAFFGQGTRLTVV.

V and J are TRBV6-5 and TRBJ2-7; D gene ambiguous. V was cut by 8 bases and J by 1 base, with 9 bases left in between. The CDR3 contains 12 residues. Germline CDR1 is MNHEY and CDR2 is SVGAGI. Here the CDR3 DNA reads TGTGCCAGCCAATTCAGGTCCTACGAGCAGTACTTC. Its translation: CASQFRSYEQYF.

This rearrangement joins TRBV3-1 (or the pseudogene TRBV3-2) to TRBJ2-6, with D hard to call. The germline V gene encodes CDR1 LGHDT and CDR2 YNNKEL (reference sequence). Trimming shortened V by 3 bases and J by 4 bases, and 7 bases separated the two germline ends. CDR3 size: 14 residues. The CDR3 region is CASSQGTGANVLTF. CDR3 coding DNA: TGTGCCAGCAGCCAGGGTACCGGGGCCAACGTCCTGACTTTC.

The chain is built from TRBV5-1 and TRBJ1-2; TRBD1 agrees at 7 bases. The CDR3 consists of 15 residues. Germline V CDR1 and CDR2: SGHRS, YFSETQ. V was clipped by 2 bases and J by 8 bases; unmatched bases: 12. For the CDR3, the DNA is TGCGCCAGCAGCTTAGGGGGACAGCGTTCGGGAGGCTACACCTTC. Protein product: CASSLGGQRSGGYTF.

The J gene is TRBJ1-3, the V gene TRBV9; D possibly corresponds to TRBD1 (5 bases). The CDR3 consists of 16 residues. Deletions cut 0 bases from V and 2 bases from J, with 12 bases between. From germline, CDR1 is SGDLS and CDR2 YYNGEE. CDR3 sequence (DNA): TGTGCCAGCAGCGTAGCTGTGGGGGAGGCTGGAAACACCATATATTTT. As protein: CASSVAVGEAGNTIYF.

V usage is TRBV2 and J usage is TRBJ2-2, with 7 nucleotides matching TRBD1. The CDR3 contains 15 residues. V gave up 4 bases and J gave up 6 bases; unmatched junction bases: 8. CDR1 is SNHLY and CDR2 is FYNNEI in the germline V gene. The CDR3: CASSGGQKSPGELFF. The CDR3 nucleotides read TGTGCCAGCAGTGGGGGACAGAAATCCCCCGGGGAGCTGTTTTTT.

V is TRBV10-3 and J is TRBJ1-2; D not resolved. Trimming pared 4 bases from V and 2 bases from J, leaving 17 bases between. The CDR3 runs 16 residues. Germline lookup yields CDR1 ENHRY and CDR2 SYGVKD. In DNA form, the CDR3 reads TGTGCCATCAGTGCATCGGTCGGGTCGCGAAACTATGGCTACACCTTC. It specifies CAISASVGSRNYGYTF.

The CDR3 sequence is CASSTGLVGHEQYF. The CDR3 DNA reads TGTGCCAGCAGCACGGGACTAGTTGGACACGAGCAGTACTTC. The chain couples TRBV7-9 to TRBJ2-7; 8 bases map to TRBD2. The CDR3 is 14 amino acids. Germline CDR1 is SEHNR and CDR2 is FQNEAQ (reference sequence). The trim removed 5 bases at V and 5 bases at J, leaving 8 bases unmatched. Full variable domain (outside the CDR3, taken from reference TRBV7-9 and TRBJ2-7): DTGVSQNPRHKITKRGQNVTFRCDPISEHNRLYWYRQTLGQGPEFLTYFQNEAQLEKSRLLSDRFSAERPKGSFSTLEIQRTEQGDSAMYLCASSTGLVGHEQYFGPGTRLTVT.

The chain recombines TRBV7-2 with TRBJ1-5; possibly TRBD1 for D (5 bases). V lost 5 bases and J 7 bases, leaving 12 bases between the germline ends. Germline CDR1 reads SGHTA; CDR2 reads FQGNSA. CDR3 size: 13 residues. The CDR3 coding sequence is TGTGCCAGCAGCACCGATAGACAGCAGCCCCAGCATTTT. This translates into CASSTDRQQPQHF.

The chain joins TRBV5-1 to TRBJ1-2; TRBD1 is a possible D gene (5 bases). Trimming took 0 bases from V and 0 from J, leaving 9 bases between them. This CDR3 region has 15 residues. Germline V gene lookup returns CDR1 SGHRS and CDR2 YFSETQ. The CDR3 sequence is CASSLAGQANYGYTF. The CDR3 DNA sequence: TGCGCCAGCAGCTTGGCAGGGCAAGCTAACTATGGCTACACCTTC.

This rearrangement joins TRBV11-2 to TRBJ2-5, with D possibly matching TRBD1 (7 bases). Germline lookup yields CDR1 SGHAT and CDR2 FQNNGV. This CDR3 has 14 amino acids. The germline V and J ends were trimmed by 4 bases and 7 bases, with 16 bases remaining between them. The CDR3 loop is CASSSQTGTATQYF. The CDR3 DNA sequence: TGTGCCAGCAGCTCCCAGACAGGGACTGCGACCCAGTACTTC.

The chain links TRBV18 to TRBJ2-1; D ambiguous. The CDR3 loop spans 13 amino acids. V shed 1 base and J shed 5 bases, with 6 bases lying between them. Germline CDR1 reads KGHSH; CDR2 reads LQKENI. The CDR3 here is CASSPREDNEQFF. CDR3 DNA sequence: TGTGCCAGCTCACCACGGGAAGACAATGAGCAGTTCTTC. The whole variable domain, remainder taken from reference TRBV18 and TRBJ2-1, is NAGVMQNPRHLVRRRGQEARLRCSPMKGHSHVYWYRQLPEEGLKFMVYLQKENIIDESGMPKERFSAEFPKEGPSILRIQQVVRGDSAAYFCASSPREDNEQFFGPGTRLTVL.

This chain joins TRBV24-1 and TRBJ2-5; D is unresolved. V was shortened by 4 bases and J by 5 bases, with 4 bases between the two germline ends. Germline loops: CDR1 KGHDR, CDR2 SFDVKD. This CDR3 comprises 11 residues. In nucleotides, the CDR3 is TGTGCCACCAGTGAAAGGGAGACCCAGTACTTC. The encoded protein is CATSERETQYF.

The V and J genes are TRBV30 and TRBJ1-3, with D uncertain. CDR3 length: 12 amino acids. Germline CDR1 GTSNPN, CDR2 SVGIG (reference sequence). Trimming removed 2 bases from V and 8 bases from J, with 10 bases in between. CDR3 sequence: CAWSISSHTIYF. DNA for the CDR3: TGTGCCTGGAGTATCTCAAGTCACACCATATATTTT.

This sequence joins TRBV4-1 and TRBJ2-4; tentatively, D is TRBD2 (7 bases). V was cut by 0 bases and J by 8 bases, with 20 bases left in between. The CDR3 spans 17 residues. CDR1 and CDR2 from the germline V gene are MGHRA and YSYEKL. DNA of the CDR3: TGCGCCAGCAGCCAAGATCTCGGACTAGGGGGGAGGCACATTCAGTACTTC. Translation gives CASSQDLGLGGRHIQYF.

This chain joins TRBV19 and TRBJ1-4; possibly TRBD1 for D (6 bases). The germline V gene has CDR1 LNHDA and CDR2 SQIVND (reference sequence). V lost 5 bases, J lost 7 bases, and 17 bases lay in between. The CDR3 loop spans 15 amino acids. CDR3 region: CASSSRQAGVEKLFF. The CDR3 DNA is TGTGCCAGTAGTTCCCGACAGGCCGGGGTTGAAAAACTGTTTTTT.